This T cell receptor beta chain was sequenced during a study of identical twins. This clonotype appeared many times. V was pared by 1 base and J by 3 bases, with 4 bases of the junction left unmatched. The CDR3 has 16 residues. Germline assignment: CDR1 LGHDT and CDR2 YNNKEL (reference sequence). TCRdb used MiXCR to reprocess the 5' RACE reads, holding one entry per CDR3 protein. The repertoire consists of around 160,000 distinct CDR3 sequences, with around 3.5% occurring once and the leading ten covering around 8%. The chain combines TRBV3-1 with TRBJ2-2, with TRBD2 matching over 8 bases. The source material was memory T cells sorted from blood. The origin of this receptor is a young man in good health. CDR3 bases: TGTGCCAGCAGCCAAGGGACTAGCTTGCACACCGGGGAGCTGTTTTTT. Its translation is CASSQGTSLHTGELFF.